The 32 T cell receptor beta chains given below trace back to one sample, sequenced in a study of OX40 agonist ivuxolimab in advanced cancers. Sequenced by immunoSEQ multiplex PCR; TCRdb stores in-frame clones only, minus some. The table records tens of thousands of clones, around 84% of them present only once. The sequencing used CD4+ or CD8+ T cells sorted from blood, collected in a trial of the OX40 agonist ivuxolimab. The receptor source for this set is an adult with an advanced solid tumor such as melanoma, head and neck, liver or kidney cancer.

This chain connects TRBV29-1 to TRBJ2-1, with D perhaps TRBD2 (6 bases). The CDR3 loop spans 13 amino acids. Trimming cost V 8 bases and J 4 bases, with 15 bases left between them. The germline V gene has CDR1 SQVTM and CDR2 ANQGSEA. The CDR3 nucleotides read TGCAGCCTGAAGGACTACCAGTACAATGAGCAGTTCTTC. Protein sequence: CSLKDYQYNEQFF.

This chain connects TRBV7-9 to TRBJ1-1; D not resolved. The CDR3 runs to 15 residues. V was cut by 5 bases and J by 6 bases, with 19 bases left in between. Germline V gives CDR1 SEHNR, CDR2 FQNEAQ (reference sequence). CDR3 amino acids: CASSGIISPRSEAFF. The CDR3 nucleotides read TGTGCCAGCAGCGGGATTATTAGTCCCCGCTCTGAAGCTTTCTTT.

The V and J genes are TRBV6-1 and TRBJ2-1, with D tentatively TRBD2 (6 bases). Germline assignment: CDR1 MNHNS and CDR2 SASEGT. The V gene lost 4 bases and the J gene lost 0 bases, with 10 bases spanning the gap. The CDR3 runs to 15 residues. CDR3 amino acids: CASSGAGPSYNEQFF. The CDR3 nucleotides read TGTGCCAGCAGTGGAGCGGGCCCCTCCTACAATGAGCAGTTCTTC.

V usage is TRBV10-2 and J usage is TRBJ2-1; D is possibly TRBD2 (6 bases). Trimming took 6 bases from V and 0 from J, leaving 9 bases between them. The germline V gene encodes CDR1 WSHSY and CDR2 SAAADI. The length of the CDR3 is 14 residues. The CDR3 nucleotides read TGCGCCAGCAGCCTAGCGTCCTCCTACAATGAGCAGTTCTTC. Translated, it gives CASSLASSYNEQFF.

DNA of the CDR3: TGTGCCAGCAGCGACGGGGCGCTGGAGCAGTTCTTC. Its translation: CASSDGALEQFF. V is TRBV4-2 and J is TRBJ2-1; TRBD1 or TRBD2 may be the D gene (5 bases each). The germline V gene has CDR1 LGHNA and CDR2 YNFKEQ. V was trimmed by 5 bases and J by 10 bases, leaving 12 bases between them. CDR3 length: 12 amino acids.

This clone occurred once. The chain uses TRBV11-2 and TRBJ2-7; 8 positions match TRBD1. Germline CDR1 is SGHAT and CDR2 is FQNNGV. The CDR3 runs 19 residues. V lost 0 bases and J lost 2; bases outside the gene matches: 15. CDR3 in DNA: TGTGCCAGCAGCTTAGATGTGTGGAATCCGGGACAGGCTACCTACGAGCAGTACTTC. Translated, it gives CASSLDVWNPGQATYEQYF.

The rearrangement joins TRBV28 to TRBJ2-3; 8 positions match TRBD2. Germline trimming cut 5 bases from V and 2 bases from J; bases unmatched to any gene: 6. Germline V gives CDR1 MDHEN, CDR2 SYDVKM. The CDR3 totals 15 residues. The CDR3 bases are TGTGCCAGCAGTGGCCTTAGCGGGGCCACAGATACGCAGTATTTT. Protein sequence: CASSGLSGATDTQYF.

This chain joins TRBV4-2 and TRBJ2-5; 11 bases agree with TRBD2. CDR1 is LGHNA, CDR2 YNFKEQ, per germline. This CDR3 region has 14 residues. Trimming took 6 bases from V and 3 from J; bases not matched to a gene: 3. As DNA, the CDR3 is TGTGCCAGCAGTACACTAGCGGGAGAAGAGACCCAGTACTTC. Amino acid sequence: CASSTLAGEETQYF.

J is TRBJ2-7 and V is TRBV19; tentatively, D is TRBD1 or TRBD2 (5 bases each). Deletions cut 3 bases from V and 3 bases from J, with 12 bases between. The CDR3 covers 14 residues. CDR1 is LNHDA, CDR2 SQIVND, per germline (reference sequence). CDR3 coding DNA: TGTGCCAGTAGTATCGGGACGACGGGCTACGAGCAGTACTTC. This translates into CASSIGTTGYEQYF.

The rearrangement uses TRBV7-8 and TRBJ2-7; D might be TRBD2 (5 bases). From germline, CDR1 is SGHVS and CDR2 FQNEAQ. The V end was cut by 2 bases, the J end by 1 base, with 6 bases between. The CDR3 contains 13 residues. CDR3 DNA: TGTGCCAGCAGCTTACGAGGGTCCTACGAGCAGTACTTC. Protein product: CASSLRGSYEQYF.

The chain recombines TRBV28 with TRBJ2-1; D unresolved. CDR3 length equals 15 residues. V gave up 4 bases and J gave up 9 bases, with 19 bases separating them. Germline values: CDR1 MDHEN, CDR2 SYDVKM. CDR3 loop: CASSSAPLGDREQFF. The CDR3 nucleotides are TGTGCCAGCAGTTCCGCCCCTCTAGGAGATCGTGAGCAGTTCTTC.

J is TRBJ2-1 and V is TRBV14, with 7 bases aligning to TRBD2. V was clipped by 4 bases and J by 9 bases; unmatched bases: 0. Germline values: CDR1 SGHDN, CDR2 FVKESK. The CDR3 loop spans 11 amino acids. CDR3 protein: CASSPGGEQFF. In DNA form, the CDR3 reads TGTGCCAGCAGCCCGGGGGGTGAGCAGTTCTTC.

The chain links TRBV7-9 to TRBJ2-7; D is perhaps TRBD1 or TRBD2 (6 bases each). V was trimmed by 6 bases and J by 1 base, leaving 16 bases between them. The germline V gene encodes CDR1 SEHNR and CDR2 FQNEAQ (reference sequence). The CDR3 sequence is 15 residues long. Written as DNA, the CDR3 is TGTGCCAGCAGTCTATTCCCGGGGGCTTCCTACGAGCAGTACTTC. Encoded protein: CASSLFPGASYEQYF.

Only a few counts were recorded for this clone. CDR3 amino acids: CACRDRDYYGYTF. The CDR3 bases are TGTGCCTGCCGGGACAGGGACTACTATGGCTACACCTTC. The chain joins TRBV30 to TRBJ1-2; 9 nucleotides match TRBD1. The germline V gene has CDR1 GTSNPN and CDR2 SVGIG (reference sequence). The CDR3 contains 13 residues. With 6 bases clipped from V and 3 bases from J, the junction kept 5 bases outside the gene matches.

The chain joins TRBV2 to TRBJ2-7; D possibly corresponds to TRBD1 (6 bases). Germline CDR1 reads SNHLY; CDR2 reads FYNNEI. Trimming took 8 bases from V and 1 from J, leaving 12 bases between them. This CDR3 has 13 amino acids. CDR3: CASLVQGSYEQYF. The CDR3 bases are TGTGCCAGCCTCGTACAGGGATCCTACGAGCAGTACTTC.

The gene calls are TRBV11-2 and TRBJ1-1; D is uncertain. V shed 5 bases and J shed 11 bases, with 15 bases lying between them. Germline V lookup: CDR1 SGHAT, CDR2 FQNNGV. The CDR3 loop spans 12 amino acids. The CDR3 region has the DNA TGTGCCAGCAGCCCCCTTGCGGGGTGGGCTTTCTTT. The encoded protein is CASSPLAGWAFF.

The CDR3 DNA follows: TGTGCCAGCACCCCCAGGTGGGGCACTGAAGCTTTCTTT. Protein sequence: CASTPRWGTEAFF. The V call is TRBV7-9, the J call TRBJ1-1; D unclear. V was trimmed by 7 bases and J by 4 bases, leaving 13 bases between them. CDR3 length equals 13 residues. Germline V gene data show CDR1 as SEHNR and CDR2 as FQNEAQ (reference sequence). Full variable domain (outside the CDR3, taken from reference TRBV7-9 and TRBJ1-1): DTGVSQNPRHKITKRGQNVTFRCDPISEHNRLYWYRQTLGQGPEFLTYFQNEAQLEKSRLLSDRFSAERPKGSFSTLEIQRTEQGDSAMYLCASTPRWGTEAFFGQGTRLTVV.

The chain employs TRBV6-5 and TRBJ1-2; the D is unclear. This CDR3 has 13 residues. Looked up from germline, CDR1 is MNHEY and CDR2 is SVGAGI. V was pared by 8 bases and J by 4 bases, with 14 bases between. This CDR3 reads CASCAVLGYGYTF. As DNA, the CDR3 is TGTGCCAGCTGCGCGGTTCTTGGCTATGGCTACACCTTC.

The chain carries TRBV14 and TRBJ2-7; a possible D gene is TRBD1 (6 bases). This CDR3 has 14 residues. Germline CDR1 reads SGHDN; CDR2 reads FVKESK. Deletions cut 3 bases from V and 3 bases from J, with 12 bases between. The CDR3 here is CASSQIDRYYEQYF. In DNA, the CDR3 is TGTGCCAGCAGCCAGATAGACAGGTACTACGAGCAGTACTTC.

CDR3 amino acids: CASSLIPGRGEKLFF. The CDR3 nucleotides are TGTGCCAGCAGTTTAATACCGGGCCGAGGGGAAAAACTGTTTTTT. The rearrangement links TRBV27 to TRBJ1-4; D ambiguous. V was cut by 2 bases and J by 8 bases, with 15 bases left in between. The V gene's germline CDR1 is MNHEY and CDR2 SMNVEV (reference sequence). The CDR3 has 15 residues.

V and J are TRBV10-3 and TRBJ2-5; 12 nucleotides agree with TRBD2. Unmatched junction bases numbered 5, after V lost 5 bases and J lost 4 bases. This CDR3 spans 15 amino acids. Germline V gene data show CDR1 as ENHRY and CDR2 as SYGVKD. CDR3 nucleotide sequence: TGTGCCATCAGTCGGACTAGCGGGGAAGGAGAGACCCAGTACTTC. It yields the protein CAISRTSGEGETQYF.

The CDR3 reads CASRQGSSGNTIYF. CDR3 nucleotide sequence: TGTGCCAGCAGACAGGGGAGCTCTGGAAACACCATATATTTT. The chain combines TRBV27 with TRBJ1-3; 7 bases fit TRBD1. Trimming removed 6 bases from V and 0 bases from J; junction bases left unmatched: 2. In germline, CDR1 is MNHEY, CDR2 SMNVEV (reference sequence). The CDR3 runs to 14 residues.

This chain uses TRBV27 with TRBJ2-5; unclear D gene. Germline V gives CDR1 MNHEY, CDR2 SMNVEV (reference sequence). The CDR3 totals 13 residues. With 3 bases removed from V and 0 bases from J, the gap between germline ends came to 5 bases. This chain's CDR3 is CASSFVDQETQYF. CDR3 DNA sequence: TGTGCCAGCAGTTTTGTGGACCAAGAGACCCAGTACTTC.

The V gene is TRBV5-4, the J gene TRBJ2-1; D not resolved. The CDR3 runs 11 residues. Per germline, CDR1 SGHNT and CDR2 YYREEE (reference sequence). The germline V and J ends were trimmed by 0 bases and 8 bases, with 3 bases remaining between them. DNA of the CDR3: TGTGCCAGCAGCTTGGGACATGAGCAGTTCTTC. Amino acid sequence: CASSLGHEQFF.

V is TRBV7-8 and J is TRBJ1-1; TRBD1 aligns across 7 bases. V shed 6 bases and J 1 base; nucleotides not matched to a gene: 8. The CDR3 loop spans 15 amino acids. In germline, CDR1 is SGHVS, CDR2 FQNEAQ. DNA for the CDR3: TGTGCCAGCAGTTATACAGGGGCGGGGAACACTGAAGCTTTCTTT. This gives the protein CASSYTGAGNTEAFF.

Note on this clone: The junction does not match germline at one end; this may be a read error. The chain recombines TRBV7-7 with TRBJ2-1; D perhaps matches TRBD2 (6 bases). The CDR3 totals 16 residues. From germline, CDR1 is SSHAT and CDR2 FNYEAQ (reference sequence). The CDR3 region is CASSRLGEVSYNEQFF. CDR3 in DNA: TGTGCTAGCAGCCGACTTGGGGAGGTCTCCTACAATGAGCAGTTCTTC.

About this clone itself: Other nucleotide sequences in the sample specify the same CDR3. V gene TRBV27 combines with J gene TRBJ2-1, with 9 bases fitting TRBD2. CDR1 is MNHEY and CDR2 is SMNVEV in the germline V gene (reference sequence). This CDR3 has 18 amino acids. With V trimmed by 2 bases and J by 3 bases, 11 bases remained unmatched. The CDR3, as DNA: TGTGCCAGCAGTTTAATTACGGCGGGAGGGCCCCTCTACAATGAGCAGTTCTTC. Its translation is CASSLITAGGPLYNEQFF.

This clone occurred once. This chain joins TRBV27 and TRBJ1-5; 10 bases match TRBD1. Trimming at V came to 5 bases and at J to 3 bases, leaving 4 bases not matched to a gene. Germline V gives CDR1 MNHEY, CDR2 SMNVEV (reference sequence). The CDR3 runs 15 residues. CDR3 nucleotide sequence: TGTGCCAGCAGTCCTGGGACAGGGGTCAATCAGCCCCAGCATTTT. Translated, it gives CASSPGTGVNQPQHF.

This clone was observed a single time. V gene TRBV6-5 combines with J gene TRBJ2-7; D tentatively fits TRBD1 or TRBD2 (5 bases each). From germline, CDR1 is MNHEY and CDR2 SVGAGI. The CDR3 is made up of 15 amino acids. V lost 2 bases, J lost 2 bases, and 13 bases lay in between. For the CDR3, the DNA is TGTGCCAGCAGTTACGGGACGGCGGGTACCTACGAGCAGTACTTC. Its translation is CASSYGTAGTYEQYF.

This chain uses TRBV9 with TRBJ2-7; no clear D. CDR3 length: 15 residues. The V gene's germline CDR1 is SGDLS and CDR2 YYNGEE. Trimming stripped 0 bases from V and 0 bases from J, with 10 bases between. CDR3 sequence (DNA): TGTGCCAGCAGCGTAGAGGGCACCTCCTCCTACGAGCAGTACTTC. It is translated as CASSVEGTSSYEQYF.

This rearrangement joins TRBV19 to TRBJ2-7, with D maybe TRBD2 (6 bases). CDR3 size: 14 residues. CDR1 is LNHDA and CDR2 is SQIVND in the germline V gene (reference sequence). Trimming took off 5 bases at V and 2 bases at J, with 13 bases between the two ends. The CDR3 loop is CASSPVTGAYEQYF. CDR3 DNA sequence: TGTGCCAGTAGTCCTGTCACGGGGGCCTACGAGCAGTACTTC.

J is TRBJ2-7 and V is TRBV6-9; the match to TRBD2 covers 13 bases. Germline CDR1 MNHGY, CDR2 SVAAGI. The V and J ends lost 7 bases and 6 bases, in that order; junction bases with no gene match: 6. This CDR3 comprises 14 residues. The CDR3 bases are TGTGCCAGCACCTCCGGGACTAGCGGGATCGAGCAGTACTTC. Translated: CASTSGTSGIEQYF.